This entry is about one TCR beta chain. Its antigen is not identified. Several immunoSEQ plates received, in even portions, the genomic DNA of each subset. In the authors' methods: Filtering differed because ImmunoSEQ produced junction-only sequences that carried no quality scores. Assay: immunoSEQ multiplex PCR; the TCRdb copy retains only in-frame clones and omits some. The V and J calls and the clone size are those of that table, but D and trimming were determined from the DNA. The sample has around 2.5 million clones, 80% to 95% seen once. This sample is part of a study of shared clonotypes between healthy human individuals. CDR3 length equals 14 residues. V lost 4 bases, J lost 6 bases, and 7 bases stayed unmatched. In germline, CDR1 is LNHDA, CDR2 SQIVND (reference sequence). Study-level results: Clonotypes that were shared across a few donors made up around 4.6% of naive CD4 clonotypes.

The V call is TRBV19, the J call TRBJ1-2, with 8 bases identical to TRBD1. This receptor was taken from a man aged 18 to 29 in good health. Some clones in this sample may be carry-over from other donors' samples. The sample consisted of naive CD4+ T cells from PBMCs. Indicated subset: CD45RA+ positively selected. CDR3 residues: CASSSGQGRNGYTF. The CDR3 nucleotides read TGTGCCAGTAGTAGCGGACAGGGAAGGAATGGCTACACCTTC.